These 6 T cell receptor beta chains were all obtained from the same sample, sequenced in a study of blood T cells in healthy people across ages. Together with a sample-barcoded 5' primer, a J-beta primer mix was included in a second PCR lasting about 7 to 12 cycles. TCRdb used MiXCR to reprocess the 5' RACE reads, holding one entry per CDR3 protein. The table includes around 1,500,000 distinct CDR3 sequences, about 43% detected once. The material sequenced was blood. These receptors originate from a woman aged 18-35 years in good health.

The V and J genes are TRBV20-1 and TRBJ2-3, with 8 bases matching TRBD2. The V gene end was trimmed by 7 bases and the J gene end by 2 bases; junction bases not matched to a gene: 11. Germline CDR1 and CDR2: DFQATT and SNEGSKA (reference sequence). The CDR3 loop spans 15 amino acids. This chain's CDR3 is CSVRGAGGNTDTQYF. CDR3 nucleotides: TGCAGTGTCAGAGGGGCGGGGGGAAACACAGATACGCAGTATTTT.

V is TRBV29-1 and J is TRBJ2-7, with D perhaps TRBD1 (6 bases). The CDR3 is 17 residues long. V shed 7 bases and J shed 0 bases, with 25 bases lying between them. Looked up from germline, CDR1 is SQVTM and CDR2 is ANQGSEA. The CDR3 DNA reads TGCAGCGCCGGACCCGAGAGGACAGCGAATAGCTCCTACGAGCAGTACTTC. Its translation is CSAGPERTANSSYEQYF.

The sample holds a few counts of this clonotype. The chain recombines TRBV20-1 with TRBJ2-7; 7 bases agree with TRBD1. CDR3 length: 14 amino acids. V lost 5 bases and J lost 4; bases outside the gene matches: 11. CDR1 and CDR2 (germline): DFQATT, SNEGSKA (reference sequence). In DNA form, the CDR3 reads TGCAGTGCTGTAGGGGGCCAAATCAAATACGAGCAGTACTTC. Amino acids: CSAVGGQIKYEQYF.

V and J are TRBV13 and TRBJ2-1; weak D call: TRBD2 (5 bases). The J call is doubtful: the DNA matches TRBJ2-7 better. The CDR3 has 18 residues. From germline, CDR1 is PRHDT and CDR2 FYEKMQ (reference sequence). CDR3 amino acids: CASSWRRSDRSPYNEQYF. The CDR3 DNA is TGTGCCAGCAGCTGGCGGAGGTCTGACCGTAGCCCCTACAATGAGCAGTACTTC.

The chain recombines TRBV27 with TRBJ2-5, with D possibly being TRBD2 (7 bases). Germline CDR1 and CDR2: MNHEY and SMNVEV (reference sequence). V shed 2 bases and J shed 11 bases, with 15 bases lying between them. The CDR3 runs 13 residues. The CDR3 loop is CASSLRGEGKQYF. As DNA, the CDR3 is TGTGCCAGCAGTTTAAGGGGGGAGGGGAAACAGTACTTC.

The rearrangement links TRBV6-1 to TRBJ2-7, with D possibly TRBD2 on 5 matching bases. Germline V CDR1 and CDR2: MNHNS, SASEGT. V was shortened by 7 bases and J by 1 base, with 11 bases between the two germline ends. CDR3 size: 13 residues. Written as DNA, the CDR3 is TGTGCCAGCACCCAGCGGCCTTCCTACGAGCAGTACTTC. Translation: CASTQRPSYEQYF.